The 8 T cell receptor beta chains given below trace back to one sample, sequenced in a study of cytomegalovirus exposure and HLA in healthy donors. The data were produced by immunoSEQ multiplex PCR, yet TCRdb's version contains in-frame clones alone and is incomplete. The sample includes a few hundred thousand clones, about nine tenths of them seen just once. Source material: PBMCs. The receptors come from a woman aged 18 to 35 in good health and CMV-seronegative.

The chain links TRBV11-1 to TRBJ2-1, with 7 bases aligning to TRBD1. With 5 bases clipped from V and 9 bases from J, the junction kept 16 bases outside the gene matches. CDR3 length equals 16 residues. The germline gives CDR1 SGHAT, CDR2 FQDESV (reference sequence). This CDR3 reads CASSATGASSLGEQFF. The CDR3 DNA sequence: TGTGCCAGCAGCGCTACAGGGGCCTCGTCTTTGGGTGAGCAGTTCTTC.

This clone was counted between two and nine times. This chain's CDR3 is CASSFGLTGTEQYF. The CDR3 DNA follows: TGCGCCAGCAGCTTCGGACTAACGGGGACCGAGCAGTACTTC. The V and J genes are TRBV5-1 and TRBJ2-7, with a weak D call TRBD2 (6 bases). V gave up 2 bases and J gave up 6 bases, with 15 bases separating them. CDR3 length equals 14 residues. Germline V gene data show CDR1 as SGHRS and CDR2 as YFSETQ.

This clone was seen just once. The J gene is TRBJ1-5, the V gene TRBV2; D is unclear. Germline V gene sequence: CDR1 SNHLY, CDR2 FYNNEI. V gave up 4 bases and J gave up 6 bases, with 16 bases separating them. The CDR3 loop spans 15 amino acids. As DNA, the CDR3 is TGTGCCAGCAGTGTTAGCCCGCCAATCGGTCAGCCCCAGCATTTT. Its translation is CASSVSPPIGQPQHF.

This clone was detected a few times. V gene TRBV7-9 combines with J gene TRBJ2-1; TRBD1 might be the D (5 bases). The CDR3 totals 15 residues. The V end was cut by 2 bases, the J end by 9 bases, with 17 bases between. Looked up from germline, CDR1 is SEHNR and CDR2 is FQNEAQ (reference sequence). The CDR3 DNA reads as TGTGCCAGCAGCTTATTAATCGGAAGTGGGGCTGAGCAGTTCTTC. It encodes CASSLLIGSGAEQFF.

The chain uses TRBV7-2 and TRBJ1-5; D remains ambiguous. The germline CDR1 and CDR2 sequences are SGHTA and FQGNSA. The ends were cut back, 3 bases at V and 6 bases at J, with 9 bases in the middle. This CDR3 comprises 13 residues. CDR3 loop: CASSFPGVQPQHF. CDR3 DNA: TGTGCCAGCAGCTTCCCCGGGGTTCAGCCCCAGCATTTT.

The chain employs TRBV4-3 and TRBJ1-2, with a weak D call TRBD1 (5 bases). Trimming pared 0 bases from V and 6 bases from J, leaving 11 bases between. CDR1 is LGHNA, CDR2 YSLEER, per germline. The CDR3 runs 14 residues. The CDR3 DNA is TGCGCCAGCAGCCAAGAGGGGCAGGCGCATGGCTACACCTTC. Protein: CASSQEGQAHGYTF.

The rearrangement joins TRBV27 to TRBJ2-3, with a weak D call TRBD1 (6 bases). Germline V gene sequence: CDR1 MNHEY, CDR2 SMNVEV (reference sequence). The CDR3 is 17 amino acids. Between the trimmed V and J ends, which lost 2 bases and 2 bases, there was a span of 17 bases. The DNA of the CDR3 is TGTGCCAGCAGTTTAATATCTTGGACAGAAGACACAGATACGCAGTATTTT. Its protein product is CASSLISWTEDTDTQYF.

The V call is TRBV29-1, the J call TRBJ2-1; 14 positions agree with TRBD2. V lost 7 bases to trimming and J lost 6 bases; unmatched junction nucleotides: 5. Per germline, CDR1 SQVTM and CDR2 ANQGSEA. The CDR3 runs 14 residues. The CDR3 region is CSGKTSGRANEQFF. In DNA form, the CDR3 reads TGCAGCGGAAAGACTAGCGGGAGGGCCAATGAGCAGTTCTTC.